One sample yielded the 15 T cell receptor beta chains listed below, sequenced in a study of shared clonotypes between healthy human individuals. The data were produced by immunoSEQ multiplex PCR, yet TCRdb's version contains in-frame clones alone and is incomplete. The repertoire includes 100,000 to 120,000 clones, 55% to 70% of them detected once, and approximately 25% sits in the top ten. Source material: memory CD8+ T cells sorted from blood. Regarding subset: CD45RO+ cells pooled with CCR7-negative TemRA cells. Receptors were obtained from a woman aged 25 to 39 in good health.

This clone was recorded many times. This sequence joins TRBV25-1 and TRBJ2-1, with TRBD2 identical over 10 bases. Germline CDR1 and CDR2: MGHDK and SYGVNS. With 1 base clipped from V and 8 bases from J, the junction kept 11 bases outside the gene matches. This CDR3 contains 17 residues. The DNA of the CDR3 is TGTGCCAGCAGTGAATCAAAGCGGGAGGGAACGTGGGATGAGCAGTTCTTC. Its translation: CASSESKREGTWDEQFF.

The CDR3 is CASSVGGTSSYEQYF. In nucleotides, the CDR3 is TGTGCCAGCAGCGTCGGCGGGACTAGCTCCTACGAGCAGTACTTC. V usage is TRBV9 and J usage is TRBJ2-7; 8 nucleotides line up with TRBD2. V gave up 2 bases and J gave up 0 bases; unmatched junction bases: 4. Germline assignment: CDR1 SGDLS and CDR2 YYNGEE. The CDR3 consists of 15 residues.

The genes are TRBV14 and TRBJ1-1, with D perhaps TRBD1 (6 bases). V dropped 1 base and J dropped 3 bases, with 12 bases sitting between them. This CDR3 has 15 amino acids. From germline, CDR1 is SGHDN and CDR2 FVKESK. The CDR3 loop reads CASSQVAGADTEAFF. DNA of the CDR3: TGTGCCAGCAGCCAAGTAGCAGGGGCCGACACTGAAGCTTTCTTT.

The chain uses TRBV6-5 and TRBJ2-7; D perhaps matches TRBD1 (6 bases). Trimming took off 6 bases at V and 3 bases at J, with 9 bases between the two ends. Per the germline V gene, CDR1 is MNHEY and CDR2 is SVGAGI. The CDR3 is 12 amino acids. The CDR3 protein is CASRMDSYEQYF. The DNA for the CDR3 is TGTGCCAGCAGAATGGACAGCTACGAGCAGTACTTC.

The CDR3 DNA sequence: TGTGCCAGTAGTATAGGTTACAGGGGTACGCAGTATTTT. It yields the protein CASSIGYRGTQYF. The rearrangement links TRBV19 to TRBJ2-3, with 7 bases lining up with TRBD1. There are 13 residues in the CDR3. The germline gives CDR1 LNHDA, CDR2 SQIVND (reference sequence). V was pared by 1 base and J by 8 bases, with 3 bases of the junction left unmatched. The full variable domain, with the rest looked up from reference TRBV19 and TRBJ2-3, is DGGITQSPKYLFRKEGQNVTLSCEQNLNHDAMYWYRQDPGQGLRLIYYSQIVNDFQKGDIAEGYSVSREKKESFPLTVTSAQKNPTAFYLCASSIGYRGTQYFGPGTRLTVL.

The gene calls are TRBV27 and TRBJ1-1; D unresolved. V was trimmed by 1 base and J by 3 bases, leaving 9 bases between them. CDR3 length: 14 residues. Germline CDR1 is MNHEY and CDR2 is SMNVEV (reference sequence). The CDR3 sequence: CASSLLGRYTEAFF. CDR3 DNA sequence: TGTGCCAGCAGTTTATTAGGAAGATACACTGAAGCTTTCTTT.

This clone was seen a few times. V is TRBV28 and J is TRBJ2-1, with TRBD2 identical over 7 bases. The germline CDR1 and CDR2 sequences are MDHEN and SYDVKM. The CDR3 has 15 amino acids. Trimming removed 3 bases from V and 3 bases from J; junction bases left unmatched: 5. CDR3 DNA sequence: TGTGCCAGCAGTTTCCCCGGGGGGTACTACAATGAGCAGTTCTTC. Amino acid sequence: CASSFPGGYYNEQFF.

A word on this clone: At the DNA level, this CDR3 is encoded by other sequences in the same sample as well. The gene calls are TRBV11-2 and TRBJ2-7; D not resolved. CDR3 length: 13 amino acids. Germline assignment: CDR1 SGHAT and CDR2 FQNNGV. V was trimmed by 1 base and J by 2 bases, leaving 6 bases between them. CDR3 bases: TGTGCCAGCAGCTTAGTCGGTGCCTACGAGCAGTACTTC. Translating gives CASSLVGAYEQYF.

The genes are TRBV18 and TRBJ2-7, with 12 bases that match TRBD1. Germline V gene data show CDR1 as KGHSH and CDR2 as LQKENI. With V trimmed by 3 bases and J by 5 bases, 11 bases remained unmatched. This CDR3 region has 17 residues. The CDR3 nucleotides are TGTGCCAGCTCACCGCCGCCGGGACAGGGGGCGCTTGACGAGCAGTACTTC. Encoded protein: CASSPPPGQGALDEQYF. Combining the CDR3 with reference TRBV18 and TRBJ2-7 gives the whole variable domain NAGVMQNPRHLVRRRGQEARLRCSPMKGHSHVYWYRQLPEEGLKFMVYLQKENIIDESGMPKERFSAEFPKEGPSILRIQQVVRGDSAAYFCASSPPPGQGALDEQYFGPGTRLTVT.

This clone was detected only a few times. A read error is possible here, since a much larger clone lies one base away. The J gene is TRBJ2-6, the V gene TRBV11-1; D is possibly TRBD2 (5 bases). The V end lost 5 bases, the J end lost 1 base, and 18 bases lay between the germline ends. From germline, CDR1 is SGHAT and CDR2 FQDESV (reference sequence). The CDR3 spans 18 residues. The DNA for the CDR3 is TGTGCCAGCAGCCAAAACAGTCACGGGGAATCTGGGGCCAACGTCCTGACTTTC. Translation: CASSQNSHGESGANVLTF.

The chain combines TRBV5-5 with TRBJ2-5, with 9 bases lining up with TRBD1. Germline V lookup: CDR1 SGHKS, CDR2 YYEKEE (reference sequence). The CDR3 is made up of 13 amino acids. V gave up 3 bases and J gave up 4 bases; unmatched junction bases: 1. The CDR3 bases are TGTGCCAGCAGCTGGGGACAGGGAGAGACCCAGTACTTC. Amino acid sequence: CASSWGQGETQYF.

The chain is built from TRBV10-1 and TRBJ2-7; weak D call: TRBD2 (6 bases). The germline V and J ends were trimmed by 8 bases and 0 bases, with 11 bases remaining between them. Germline CDR1 reads WNHNN; CDR2 reads SYGVQD (reference sequence). This CDR3 is built from 13 residues. The CDR3 is CASSLGGSYEQYF. In DNA form, the CDR3 reads TGCGCCAGCTCGCTGGGGGGCTCCTACGAGCAGTACTTC.

With respect to this clone: The junction does not match germline at one end; this may be a read error. The chain employs TRBV5-4 and TRBJ2-7, with TRBD1 identical over 11 bases. The CDR3 length is 15 residues. From germline, CDR1 is SGHNT and CDR2 YYREEE (reference sequence). CDR3 DNA sequence: TGCGCCAGCAGCCAAGGACAGGGGGCTGGGTACGAGCAGTACTTC. This sequence encodes CASSQGQGAGYEQYF.

The chain is built from TRBV5-6 and TRBJ2-7; no clear D. Trimming took off 4 bases at V and 4 bases at J, with 9 bases between the two ends. Germline lookup yields CDR1 SGHDT and CDR2 YYEEEE. The CDR3 loop spans 12 amino acids. For the CDR3, the DNA is TGTGCCAGCAGCGCGGACGATTACGAGCAGTACTTC. It specifies CASSADDYEQYF.

There are many counts of this clone. The chain carries TRBV5-4 and TRBJ2-7, with D possibly matching TRBD2 (6 bases). The CDR3 runs to 15 residues. Trimming pared 3 bases from V and 0 bases from J, leaving 13 bases between. Germline CDR1 reads SGHNT; CDR2 reads YYREEE (reference sequence). The CDR3 loop is CASSSRLEGSYEQYF. In DNA, the CDR3 is TGTGCCAGCAGCTCCAGACTAGAAGGCTCCTACGAGCAGTACTTC.